This T cell receptor (beta chain) was sequenced during a study of blood T cell repertoires in COVID-19. The overall study: The study drew acute and convalescent COVID-19 samples from the United States, Italy and Spain. PBMCs, B-cell-depleted T cells, or T cells provided the cDNA or gDNA that made up the material.

In the authors' workflow: Reference gene primers were amplified, and this amplification served to estimate nucleated cell counts. Assay used: immunoSEQ multiplex PCR; TCRdb lists only in-frame clones, some missing. The DNA gave D and trimming, while V, J and clone size come from that table. This sample has 54,000 or so clones, with 75% to 90% found just once. Germline assignment: CDR1 MDHEN and CDR2 SYDVKM. This CDR3 comprises 13 residues. The ends lost 8 bases at V and 7 bases at J; junction bases unmatched: 2. This receptor was obtained from a human donor in a cohort sampled during active COVID-19. V gene TRBV28 combines with J gene TRBJ1-6; 10 positions agree with TRBD1. The sample comprised peripheral blood. CDR3 in DNA: TGTGCCAGCTGGACAGGGGGAAATTCACCCCTCCACTTT. It yields the protein CASWTGGNSPLHF. Full variable domain (remainder filled in from reference TRBV28 and TRBJ1-6): DVKVTQSSRYLVKRTGEKVFLECVQDMDHENMFWYRQDPGLGLRLIYFSYDVKMKEKGDIPEGYSVSREKKERFSLILESASTNQTSMYLCASWTGGNSPLHFGNGTRLTVT.